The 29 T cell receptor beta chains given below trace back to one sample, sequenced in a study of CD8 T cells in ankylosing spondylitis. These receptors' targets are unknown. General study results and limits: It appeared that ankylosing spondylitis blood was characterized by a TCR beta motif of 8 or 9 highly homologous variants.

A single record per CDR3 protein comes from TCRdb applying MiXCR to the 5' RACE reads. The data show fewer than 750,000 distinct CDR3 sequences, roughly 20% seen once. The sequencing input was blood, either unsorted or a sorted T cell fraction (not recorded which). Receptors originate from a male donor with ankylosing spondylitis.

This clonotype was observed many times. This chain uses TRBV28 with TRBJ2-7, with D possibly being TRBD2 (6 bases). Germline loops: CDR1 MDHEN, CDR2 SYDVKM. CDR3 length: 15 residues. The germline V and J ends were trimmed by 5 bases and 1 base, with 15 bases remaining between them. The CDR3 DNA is TGTGCCAGCAGTCCAAGGAGGGCCGGGTCCTACGAGCAGTACTTC. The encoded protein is CASSPRRAGSYEQYF.

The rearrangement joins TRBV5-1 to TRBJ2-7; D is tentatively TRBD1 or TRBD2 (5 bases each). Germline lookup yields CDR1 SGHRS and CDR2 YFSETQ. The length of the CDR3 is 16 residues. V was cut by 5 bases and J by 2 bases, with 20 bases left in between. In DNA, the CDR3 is TGCGCCAGCAGTCCTGCTTTTACCGGGACGGCCTACGAGCAGTACTTC. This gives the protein CASSPAFTGTAYEQYF.

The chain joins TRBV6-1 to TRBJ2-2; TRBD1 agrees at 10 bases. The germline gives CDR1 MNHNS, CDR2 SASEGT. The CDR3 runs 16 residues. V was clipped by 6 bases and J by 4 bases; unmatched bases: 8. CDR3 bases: TGTGCCAGCAGCTCCGACAGGGGGCTGGGCACCGGGGAGCTGTTTTTT. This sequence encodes CASSSDRGLGTGELFF.

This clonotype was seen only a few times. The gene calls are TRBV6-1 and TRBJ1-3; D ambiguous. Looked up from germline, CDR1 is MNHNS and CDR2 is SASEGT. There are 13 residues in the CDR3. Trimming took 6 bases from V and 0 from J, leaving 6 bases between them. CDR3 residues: CASRRNSGNTIYF. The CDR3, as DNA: TGTGCCAGCAGACGAAACTCTGGAAACACCATATATTTT.

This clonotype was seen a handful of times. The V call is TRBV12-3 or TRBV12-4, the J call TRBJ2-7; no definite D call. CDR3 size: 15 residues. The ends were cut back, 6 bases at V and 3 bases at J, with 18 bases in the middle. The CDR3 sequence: CASRGPGDPFYEQYF. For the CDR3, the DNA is TGTGCCAGCAGGGGCCCGGGTGACCCCTTCTACGAGCAGTACTTC.

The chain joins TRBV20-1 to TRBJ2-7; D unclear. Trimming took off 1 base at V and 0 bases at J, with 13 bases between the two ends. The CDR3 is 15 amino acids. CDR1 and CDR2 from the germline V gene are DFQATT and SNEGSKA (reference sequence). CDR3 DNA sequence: TGCAGTGCTAGAGGAGTGTCGTCAAGCTCCTACGAGCAGTACTTC. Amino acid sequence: CSARGVSSSSYEQYF.

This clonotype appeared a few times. The CDR3 bases are TGTGCCAGCAGCTTAAAGGCGGGTGAAAAACTGTTTTTT. Its protein is CASSLKAGEKLFF. The genes are TRBV7-3 and TRBJ1-4; D is ambiguous. Germline V lookup: CDR1 SGHTA, CDR2 FQGTGA. The CDR3 length is 13 residues. The V and J ends lost 1 base and 7 bases respectively, with 7 bases between them.

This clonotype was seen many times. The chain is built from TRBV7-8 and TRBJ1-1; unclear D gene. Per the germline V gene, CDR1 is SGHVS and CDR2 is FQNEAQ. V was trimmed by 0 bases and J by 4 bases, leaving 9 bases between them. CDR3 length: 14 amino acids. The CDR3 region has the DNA TGTGCCAGCAGCTTAGCAGGGCTCGGCACTGAAGCTTTCTTT. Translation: CASSLAGLGTEAFF.

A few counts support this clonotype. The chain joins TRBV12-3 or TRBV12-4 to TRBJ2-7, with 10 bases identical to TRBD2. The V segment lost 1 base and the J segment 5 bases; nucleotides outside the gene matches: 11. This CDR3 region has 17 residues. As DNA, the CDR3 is TGTGCCAGCAGTTTAGAACTAGCGGGAAGCGGGGCTGACGAGCAGTACTTC. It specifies CASSLELAGSGADEQYF.

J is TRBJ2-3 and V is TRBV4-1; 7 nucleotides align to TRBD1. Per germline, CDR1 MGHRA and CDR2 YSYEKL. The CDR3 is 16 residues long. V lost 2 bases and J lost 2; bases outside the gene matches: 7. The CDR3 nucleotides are TGCGCCAGCAGCCAATTAACGACAGGGAACACAGATACGCAGTATTTT. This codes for CASSQLTTGNTDTQYF.

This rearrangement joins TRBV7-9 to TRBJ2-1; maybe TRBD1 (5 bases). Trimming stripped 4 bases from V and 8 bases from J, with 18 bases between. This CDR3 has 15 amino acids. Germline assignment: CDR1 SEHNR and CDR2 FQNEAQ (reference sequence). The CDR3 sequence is CASSSAGLTNHEQFF. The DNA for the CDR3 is TGTGCCAGCAGCTCCGCAGGGCTCACCAATCATGAGCAGTTCTTC.

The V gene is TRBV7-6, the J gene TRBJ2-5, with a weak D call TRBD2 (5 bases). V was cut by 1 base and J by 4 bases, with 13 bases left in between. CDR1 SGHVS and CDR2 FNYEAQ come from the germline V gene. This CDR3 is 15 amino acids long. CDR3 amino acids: CASSLGGGGVETQYF. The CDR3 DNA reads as TGTGCCAGCAGCTTAGGCGGCGGAGGCGTAGAGACCCAGTACTTC.

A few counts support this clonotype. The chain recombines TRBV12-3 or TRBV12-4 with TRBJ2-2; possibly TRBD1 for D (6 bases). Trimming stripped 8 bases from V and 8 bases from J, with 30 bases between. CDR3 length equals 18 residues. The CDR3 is CASGYPIEQGPRSGELFF. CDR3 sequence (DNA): TGTGCCAGCGGTTACCCCATAGAACAGGGCCCACGAAGTGGGGAGCTGTTTTTT.

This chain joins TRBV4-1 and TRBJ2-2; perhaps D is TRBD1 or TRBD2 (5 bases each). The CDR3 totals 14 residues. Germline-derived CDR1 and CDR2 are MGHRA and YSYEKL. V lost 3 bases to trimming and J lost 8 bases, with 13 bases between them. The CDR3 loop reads CASSHPGQGGELFF. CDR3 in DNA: TGCGCCAGCAGCCATCCGGGGCAGGGTGGGGAGCTGTTTTTT.

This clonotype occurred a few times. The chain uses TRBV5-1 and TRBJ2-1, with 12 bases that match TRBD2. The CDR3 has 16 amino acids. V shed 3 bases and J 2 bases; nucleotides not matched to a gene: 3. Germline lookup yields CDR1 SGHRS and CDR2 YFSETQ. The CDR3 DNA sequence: TGCGCCAGCAGCTCCGGACTAGCGGGAACCTACAATGAGCAGTTCTTC. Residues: CASSSGLAGTYNEQFF.

The CDR3 sequence: CASSLRTEHTGELFF. CDR3 DNA sequence: TGTGCCAGCAGCCTCAGGACGGAACACACCGGGGAGCTGTTTTTT. The rearrangement links TRBV7-9 to TRBJ2-2, with D uncertain. Per germline, CDR1 SEHNR and CDR2 FQNEAQ (reference sequence). V gave up 5 bases and J gave up 3 bases, with 13 bases separating them. This CDR3 contains 15 residues.

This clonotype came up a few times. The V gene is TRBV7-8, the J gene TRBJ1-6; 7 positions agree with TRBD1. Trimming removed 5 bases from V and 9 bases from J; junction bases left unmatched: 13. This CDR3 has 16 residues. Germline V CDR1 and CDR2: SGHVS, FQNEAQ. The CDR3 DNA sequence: TGTGCCAGCAGCCCGACGGGACAGCCAACAAGTTCACCCCTCCACTTT. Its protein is CASSPTGQPTSSPLHF.

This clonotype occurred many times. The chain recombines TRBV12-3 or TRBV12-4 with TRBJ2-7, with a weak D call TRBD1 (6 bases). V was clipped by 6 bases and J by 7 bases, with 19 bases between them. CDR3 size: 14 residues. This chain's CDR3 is CASRPEVQGGEQYF. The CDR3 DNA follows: TGTGCCAGCAGACCTGAGGTACAGGGCGGGGAGCAGTACTTC.

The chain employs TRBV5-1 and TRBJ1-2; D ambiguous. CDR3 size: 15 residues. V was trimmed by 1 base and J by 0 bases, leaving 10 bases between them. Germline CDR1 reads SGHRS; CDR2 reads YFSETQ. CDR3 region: CASSLTIDPNYGYTF. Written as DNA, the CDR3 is TGCGCCAGCAGCTTGACGATCGATCCTAACTATGGCTACACCTTC.

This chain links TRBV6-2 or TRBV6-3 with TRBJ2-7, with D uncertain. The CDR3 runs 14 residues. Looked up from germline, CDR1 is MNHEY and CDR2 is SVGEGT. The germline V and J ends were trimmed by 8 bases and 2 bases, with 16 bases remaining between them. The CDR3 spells CASLDNGPPYEQYF. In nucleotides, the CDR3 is TGTGCCAGCCTTGATAATGGGCCCCCCTACGAGCAGTACTTC.

As DNA, the CDR3 is TGTGCCAGCAGCGTAGATTACAGGGAGGTCACCGGGGAGCTGTTTTTT. Translating gives CASSVDYREVTGELFF. The chain uses TRBV9 and TRBJ2-2; D may be TRBD1 or TRBD2 (6 bases each). The CDR3 has 16 amino acids. Germline assignment: CDR1 SGDLS and CDR2 YYNGEE. Trimming pared 0 bases from V and 4 bases from J, leaving 13 bases between.

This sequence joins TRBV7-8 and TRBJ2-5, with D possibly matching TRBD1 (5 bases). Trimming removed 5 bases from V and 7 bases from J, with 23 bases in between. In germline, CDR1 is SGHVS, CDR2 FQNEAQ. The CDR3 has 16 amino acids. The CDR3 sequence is CASSGAWGGDVGTQYF. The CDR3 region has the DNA TGTGCCAGCAGCGGGGCGTGGGGCGGCGACGTGGGGACCCAGTACTTC.

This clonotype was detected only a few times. The CDR3 region is CSAEGLAGEGPTDTQYF. CDR3 sequence (DNA): TGCAGTGCCGAGGGACTAGCGGGAGAAGGCCCCACAGATACGCAGTATTTT. V and J are TRBV20-1 and TRBJ2-3; 14 bases agree with TRBD2. CDR3 length: 17 amino acids. V lost 6 bases and J lost 2; bases outside the gene matches: 10. Germline lookup yields CDR1 DFQATT and CDR2 SNEGSKA (reference sequence).

The DNA for the CDR3 is TGCAGTGCTAGACGTAACGGACAGCATGATGGCTACACCTTC. Translated: CSARRNGQHDGYTF. V usage is TRBV20-1 and J usage is TRBJ1-2, with TRBD1 as a possible D gene (6 bases). CDR1 and CDR2 (germline): DFQATT, SNEGSKA (reference sequence). V was clipped by 2 bases and J by 6 bases, with 16 bases between them. The CDR3 is made up of 14 amino acids.

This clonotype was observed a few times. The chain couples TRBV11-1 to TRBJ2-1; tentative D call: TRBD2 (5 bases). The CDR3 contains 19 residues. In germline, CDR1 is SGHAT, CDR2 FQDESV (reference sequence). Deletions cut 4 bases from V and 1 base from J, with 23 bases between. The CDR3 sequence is CASSSSYAFGAGSYNEQFF. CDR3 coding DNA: TGTGCCAGCAGCTCCTCTTATGCCTTCGGTGCGGGTTCCTACAATGAGCAGTTCTTC.

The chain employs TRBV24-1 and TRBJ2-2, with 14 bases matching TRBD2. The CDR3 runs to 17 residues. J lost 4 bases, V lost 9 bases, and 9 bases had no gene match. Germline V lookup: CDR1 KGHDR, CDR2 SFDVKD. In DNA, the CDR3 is TGTGCCACCTGGGGGACTAGCGGGAGAAGTCCCACCGGGGAGCTGTTTTTT. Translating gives CATWGTSGRSPTGELFF.

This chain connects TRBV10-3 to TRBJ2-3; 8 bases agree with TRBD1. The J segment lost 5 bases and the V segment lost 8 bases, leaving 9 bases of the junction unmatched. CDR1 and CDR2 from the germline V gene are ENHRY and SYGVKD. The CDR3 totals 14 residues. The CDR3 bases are TGTGCCATCGGACAGGGAGAACACCAAGATACGCAGTATTTT. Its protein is CAIGQGEHQDTQYF.

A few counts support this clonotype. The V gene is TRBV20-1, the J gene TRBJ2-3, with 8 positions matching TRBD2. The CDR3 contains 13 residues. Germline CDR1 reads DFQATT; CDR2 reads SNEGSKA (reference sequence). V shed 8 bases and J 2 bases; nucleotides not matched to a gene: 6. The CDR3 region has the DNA TGCAGTTCCGGGGGGGGAAACACAGATACGCAGTATTTT. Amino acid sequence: CSSGGGNTDTQYF.

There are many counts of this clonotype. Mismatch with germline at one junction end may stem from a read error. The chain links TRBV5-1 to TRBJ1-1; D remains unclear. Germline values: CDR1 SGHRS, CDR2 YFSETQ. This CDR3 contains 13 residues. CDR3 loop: CASSLRQNTEAFF. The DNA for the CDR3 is TGTGCCAGCAGCTTAAGGCAGAACACTGAAGCTTTCTTT.